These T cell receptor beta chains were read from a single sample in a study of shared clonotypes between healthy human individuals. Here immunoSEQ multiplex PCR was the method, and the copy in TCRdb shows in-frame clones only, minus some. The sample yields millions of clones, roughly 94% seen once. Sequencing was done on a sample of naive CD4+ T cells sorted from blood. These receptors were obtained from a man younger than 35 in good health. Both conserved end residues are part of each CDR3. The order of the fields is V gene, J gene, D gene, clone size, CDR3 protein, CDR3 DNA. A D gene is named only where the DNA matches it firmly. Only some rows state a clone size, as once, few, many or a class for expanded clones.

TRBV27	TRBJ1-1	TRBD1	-	CASRLWGQGLNTEAFF	TGTGCCAGCAGGCTGTGGGGACAGGGGCTGAACACTGAAGCTTTCTTT
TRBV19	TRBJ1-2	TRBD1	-	CASSMPKTGIPGVYTF	TGTGCCAGTAGTATGCCTAAGACAGGGATACCCGGTGTCTACACCTTC
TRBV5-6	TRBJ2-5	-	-	CASSRTVLLSETQYF	TGTGCCAGCAGCAGGACCGTTTTGCTCTCAGAGACCCAGTACTTC
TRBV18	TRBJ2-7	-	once	CASSPGHRFYEQYF	TGTGCCAGCTCACCGGGACATAGATTCTACGAGCAGTACTTC
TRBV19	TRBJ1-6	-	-	CASSITTGWDSPLHF	TGTGCCAGTAGTATAACGACGGGCTGGGATTCACCCCTCCACTTT
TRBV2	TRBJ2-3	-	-	CATHVGDTQYF	TGTGCCACCCATGTGGGGGATACGCAGTATTTT
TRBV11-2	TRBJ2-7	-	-	CASSHLGQPTYEQYF	TGTGCCAGCAGCCACCTGGGGCAGCCTACCTACGAGCAGTACTTC
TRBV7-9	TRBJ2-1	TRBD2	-	CASSSRLASSNEQFF	TGTGCCAGCAGCTCCAGACTAGCAAGCAGCAATGAGCAGTTCTTC
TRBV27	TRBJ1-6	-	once	CASRWGTELNSPLHF	TGTGCCAGCCGATGGGGCACGGAGCTTAATTCACCCCTCCACTTT
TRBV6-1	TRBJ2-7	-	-	CASTYAGPYEQYF	TGTGCCAGCACCTATGCTGGCCCCTACGAGCAGTACTTC
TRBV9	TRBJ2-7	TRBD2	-	CASSVDAGGPGEQYF	TGTGCCAGCAGCGTAGATGCGGGAGGACCGGGTGAGCAGTACTTC
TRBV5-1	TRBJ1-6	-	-	CASSLWGTTNSPLHF	TGCGCCAGCAGCCTCTGGGGGACGACTAATTCACCCCTCCACTTT
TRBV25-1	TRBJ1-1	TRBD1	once	CASSNLGTENTEAFF	TGTGCCAGCAGCAACTTGGGGACAGAGAACACTGAAGCTTTCTTT
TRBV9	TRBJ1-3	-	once	CASSTRPSNTIYF	TGTGCCAGCAGCACGCGGCCGAGTAACACCATATATTTT
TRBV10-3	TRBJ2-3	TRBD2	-	CAISKGLAGADHTQYF	TGTGCCATCAGTAAGGGACTAGCGGGAGCCGATCATACGCAGTATTTT
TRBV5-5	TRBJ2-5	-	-	CASSLEAGVGKTQYF	TGTGCCAGCAGCTTGGAGGCAGGCGTCGGGAAGACCCAGTACTTC
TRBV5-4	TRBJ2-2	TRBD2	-	CAVREGNTGELFF	TGTGCCGTCCGGGAGGGAAACACCGGGGAGCTGTTTTTT
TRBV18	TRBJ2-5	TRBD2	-	CASSPPLAGGPETQYF	TGTGCCAGCTCTCCCCCTCTTGCGGGGGGGCCGGAGACCCAGTACTTC
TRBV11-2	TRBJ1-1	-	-	CASSYDRNTEAFF	TGTGCCAGCAGCTACGACAGGAACACTGAAGCTTTCTTT
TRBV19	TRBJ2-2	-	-	CASSIVYTGELFF	TGTGCCAGTAGTATTGTCTACACCGGGGAGCTGTTTTTT
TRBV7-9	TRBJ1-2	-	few	CASRVGPSYGYTF	TGTGCCAGCAGGGTCGGACCTTCGTACGGCTACACCTTC
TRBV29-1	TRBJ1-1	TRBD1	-	CSVEGRQGVPEAFF	TGCAGCGTTGAAGGGCGACAGGGGGTACCTGAAGCTTTCTTT
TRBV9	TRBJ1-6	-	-	CASSVGFSYNSPLHF	TGTGCCAGCAGCGTAGGGTTCTCCTATAATTCACCCCTCCACTTT
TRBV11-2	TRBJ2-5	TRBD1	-	CASSGRDRAWETQYF	TGTGCCAGCAGCGGCCGGGACAGGGCTTGGGAGACCCAGTACTTC
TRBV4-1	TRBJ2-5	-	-	CASSQGLFGETQYF	TGCGCCAGCAGCCAAGGCCTTTTTGGAGAGACCCAGTACTTC
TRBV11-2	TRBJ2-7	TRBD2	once	CASSLSTSVAYEQYF	TGTGCCAGCAGCTTAAGCACTAGCGTCGCGTACGAGCAGTACTTC
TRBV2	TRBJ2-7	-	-	CASKSAPTYEQYF	TGTGCCAGCAAGTCAGCGCCAACCTACGAGCAGTACTTC
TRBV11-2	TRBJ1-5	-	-	CASSLSPNQPQHF	TGTGCCAGCAGCTTAAGTCCGAATCAGCCCCAGCATTTT
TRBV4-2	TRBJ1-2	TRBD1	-	CASSPEATGTGGVYGYTF	TGTGCCAGCAGCCCCGAGGCAACCGGGACAGGGGGCGTATATGGCTACACCTTC
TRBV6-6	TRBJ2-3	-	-	CASSYARVLSTDTQYF	TGTGCCAGCAGTTACGCCAGGGTTCTTAGCACAGATACGCAGTATTTT
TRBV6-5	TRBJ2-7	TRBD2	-	CASSTDGEGLYEQYF	TGTGCCAGCAGCACGGACGGGGAGGGCCTGTATGAGCAGTACTTC
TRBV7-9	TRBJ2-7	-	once	CASSSGPNRISYEQYF	TGTGCCAGCAGCTCCGGACCAAACCGCATTTCTTACGAGCAGTACTTC
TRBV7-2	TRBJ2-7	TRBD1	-	CASSFGTGDEQYF	TGTGCCAGCAGCTTTGGGACAGGGGACGAGCAGTACTTC
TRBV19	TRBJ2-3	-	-	CASSIGRGLSTDTQYF	TGTGCCAGTAGTATAGGGAGGGGGCTCAGCACAGATACGCAGTATTTT
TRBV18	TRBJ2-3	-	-	CASSGGLGDTQYF	TGTGCCAGCTCGGGCGGATTAGGAGATACGCAGTATTTT
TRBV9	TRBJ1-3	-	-	CASSVDPRGVSSGNTIYF	TGTGCCAGCAGCGTAGACCCAAGGGGGGTGAGCTCTGGAAACACCATATATTTT
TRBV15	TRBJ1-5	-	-	CATSRGRNQPQHF	TGTGCCACCAGCAGAGGACGCAACCAGCCCCAGCATTTT
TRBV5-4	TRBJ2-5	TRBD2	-	CASSPGTSGGQETQYF	TGTGCCAGCAGCCCCGGGACTAGCGGGGGACAAGAGACCCAGTACTTC
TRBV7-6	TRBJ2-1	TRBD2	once	CASSFIAGLEQFF	TGTGCCAGCAGCTTTATAGCGGGCCTCGAGCAGTTCTTC
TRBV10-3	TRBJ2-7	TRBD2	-	CAISEASSGSYEQYF	TGTGCCATCAGTGAGGCGTCTAGCGGGAGCTACGAGCAGTACTTC
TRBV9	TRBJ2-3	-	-	CASSVSVLRTDTQYF	TGTGCCAGCAGCGTATCCGTTCTTCGCACAGATACGCAGTATTTT
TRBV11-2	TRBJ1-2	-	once	CASSLGGSYGYTF	TGTGCCAGCAGCTTAGGAGGTTCCTATGGCTACACCTTC
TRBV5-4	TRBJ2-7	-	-	CASSYGTETYEQYF	TGTGCCAGCAGCTATGGGACGGAGACCTACGAGCAGTACTTC
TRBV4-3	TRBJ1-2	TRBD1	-	CASSQDIGQGGGNYGYTF	TGCGCCAGCAGCCAAGATATCGGACAGGGTGGGGGTAACTATGGCTACACCTTC
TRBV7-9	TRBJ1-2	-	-	CASRVQVSDGYTF	TGTGCCAGCAGGGTACAGGTTTCCGATGGCTACACCTTC
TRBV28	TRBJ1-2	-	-	CASSQRGFGYGYTF	TGTGCCAGCAGTCAGAGAGGGTTTGGCTATGGCTACACCTTC
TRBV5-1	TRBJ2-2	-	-	CASSLDGINGELFF	TGCGCCAGCAGCTTGGATGGGATTAACGGGGAGCTGTTTTTT
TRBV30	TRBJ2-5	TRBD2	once	CAWSVWASTLGGETQYF	TGTGCCTGGAGTGTATGGGCTTCTACCCTCGGGGGGGAGACCCAGTACTTC
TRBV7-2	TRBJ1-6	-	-	CASSLAWQDRSHNSPLHF	TGTGCCAGCAGCTTAGCATGGCAGGATAGGAGTCATAATTCACCCCTCCACTTT